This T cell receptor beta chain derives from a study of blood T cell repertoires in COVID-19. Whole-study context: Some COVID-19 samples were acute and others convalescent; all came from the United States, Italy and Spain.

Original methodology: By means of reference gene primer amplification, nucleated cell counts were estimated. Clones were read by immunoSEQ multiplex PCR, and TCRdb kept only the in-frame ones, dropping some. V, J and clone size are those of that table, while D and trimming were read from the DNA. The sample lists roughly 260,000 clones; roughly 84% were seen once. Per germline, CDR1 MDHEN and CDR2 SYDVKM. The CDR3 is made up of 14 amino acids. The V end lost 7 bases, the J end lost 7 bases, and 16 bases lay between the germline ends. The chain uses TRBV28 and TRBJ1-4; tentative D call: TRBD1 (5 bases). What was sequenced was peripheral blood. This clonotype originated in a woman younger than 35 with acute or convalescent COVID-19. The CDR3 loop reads CASTTEGPSEKLFF. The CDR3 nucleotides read TGTGCCAGCACCACGGAGGGGCCCAGTGAAAAACTGTTTTTT.